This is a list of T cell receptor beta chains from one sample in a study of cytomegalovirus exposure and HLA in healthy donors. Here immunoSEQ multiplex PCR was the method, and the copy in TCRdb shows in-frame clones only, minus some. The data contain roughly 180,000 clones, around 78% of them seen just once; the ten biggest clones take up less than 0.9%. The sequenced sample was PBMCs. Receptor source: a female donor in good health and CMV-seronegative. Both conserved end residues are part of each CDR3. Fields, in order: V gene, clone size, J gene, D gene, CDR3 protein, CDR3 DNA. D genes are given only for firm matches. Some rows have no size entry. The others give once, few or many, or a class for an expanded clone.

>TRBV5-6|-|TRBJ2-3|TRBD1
CASSTGTAGGDTQYF
TGTGCCAGCAGCACTGGGACAGCCGGAGGAGATACGCAGTATTTT
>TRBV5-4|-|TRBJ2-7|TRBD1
CASSDRTGQGQYEQYF
TGTGCCAGCAGCGACCGAACGGGACAGGGTCAATACGAGCAGTACTTC
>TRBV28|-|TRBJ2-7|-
CASSLTGDEQYF
TGTGCCAGCAGTTTAACGGGGGACGAGCAGTACTTC
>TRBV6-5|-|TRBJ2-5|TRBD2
CASSYSSSGGQETQYF
TGTGCCAGTAGTTACTCATCTAGCGGGGGCCAAGAGACCCAGTACTTC
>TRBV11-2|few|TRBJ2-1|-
CASSLERAYNEQFF
TGTGCCAGCAGCTTAGAGAGGGCGTACAATGAGCAGTTCTTC
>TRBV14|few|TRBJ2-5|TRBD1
CASSTDYWDRGPGTQYF
TGTGCCAGCAGCACTGACTACTGGGACAGGGGGCCCGGGACCCAGTACTTC
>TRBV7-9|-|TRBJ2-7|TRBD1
CASSLGTGAGQYF
TGTGCCAGCAGCCTAGGGACAGGGGCTGGGCAGTACTTC
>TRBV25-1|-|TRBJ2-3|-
CASSELGGGARTDTQYF
TGTGCCAGCAGTGAATTGGGCGGAGGGGCGCGGACAGATACGCAGTATTTT
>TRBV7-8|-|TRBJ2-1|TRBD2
CASSPGLAGGNEQFF
TGTGCCAGCAGCCCTGGACTAGCGGGAGGAAATGAGCAGTTCTTC
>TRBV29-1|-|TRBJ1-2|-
CSAGGRYGYTF
TGCAGCGCCGGAGGTCGCTATGGCTACACCTTC
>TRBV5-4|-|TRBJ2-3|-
CASSLAPSTDTQYF
TGTGCCAGCAGCTTGGCCCCCAGTACAGATACGCAGTATTTT
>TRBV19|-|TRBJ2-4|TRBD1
CASSIGQGAPKNSQYF
TGTGCCAGTAGTATCGGGCAGGGGGCTCCCAAAAACAGTCAGTACTTC
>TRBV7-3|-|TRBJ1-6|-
CASSRGVSSPLHF
TGTGCCAGCTCCCGGGGGGTAAGCTCACCCCTCCACTTT
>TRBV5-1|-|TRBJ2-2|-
CASSSIPNGELFF
TGCGCCAGCAGCTCAATCCCCAACGGGGAGCTGTTTTTT
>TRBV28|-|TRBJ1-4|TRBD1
CASGEGGAGEKLFF
TGTGCCAGCGGAGAAGGGGGCGCAGGTGAAAAACTGTTTTTT
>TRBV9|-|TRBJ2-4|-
CASSPEVAKNIQYF
TGTGCCAGCAGCCCCGAGGTAGCCAAAAACATTCAGTACTTC
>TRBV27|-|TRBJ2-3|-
CASSPGTYSGTDTQYF
TGTGCCAGCAGTCCCGGGACATACTCCGGCACAGATACGCAGTATTTT
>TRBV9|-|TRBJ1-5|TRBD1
CASSAGQGSNQPQHF
TGTGCCAGCAGCGCGGGACAGGGTAGCAATCAGCCCCAGCATTTT
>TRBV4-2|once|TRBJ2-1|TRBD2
CASSQDDGGARNEQFF
TGTGCCAGCAGCCAAGATGACGGGGGGGCGAGAAATGAGCAGTTCTTC
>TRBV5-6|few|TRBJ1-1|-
CASSRGGGLNTEAFF
TGTGCCAGCAGCCGGGGGGGCGGTCTGAACACTGAAGCTTTCTTT
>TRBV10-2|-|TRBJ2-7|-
CASRQGWGYEQYF
TGCGCCAGCAGACAGGGTTGGGGCTACGAGCAGTACTTC
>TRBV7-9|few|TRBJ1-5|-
CASSFSSNQPQHF
TGTGCCAGCAGCTTCTCCAGCAATCAGCCCCAGCATTTT
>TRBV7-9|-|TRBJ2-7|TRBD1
CASSQGQGNYEQYF
TGTGCCAGCAGCCAGGGACAGGGGAACTACGAGCAGTACTTC
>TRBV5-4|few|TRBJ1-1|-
CASSPKTGTEAFF
TGTGCCAGCAGCCCTAAAACGGGCACTGAAGCTTTCTTT
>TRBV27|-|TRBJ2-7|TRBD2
CASKETGGEQYF
TGTGCCAGCAAGGAGACGGGGGGCGAGCAGTACTTC
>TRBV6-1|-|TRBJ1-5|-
CASSTRGNQPQHF
TGTGCCAGCAGTACGAGGGGCAATCAGCCCCAGCATTTT
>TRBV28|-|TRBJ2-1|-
CASSSTSDEQFF
TGTGCCAGCAGTTCGACTAGTGATGAGCAGTTCTTC
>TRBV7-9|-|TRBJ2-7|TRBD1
CASSRTGTGLFYEQYF
TGTGCCAGCAGCAGGACCGGGACAGGGCTCTTTTACGAGCAGTACTTC
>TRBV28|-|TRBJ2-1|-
CASISYVGGQHNEQFF
TGTGCCAGCATATCCTATGTGGGGGGGCAACACAATGAGCAGTTCTTC
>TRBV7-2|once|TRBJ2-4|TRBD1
CASSLAYRGRRAKNIQYF
TGTGCCAGCAGCTTAGCCTACAGGGGGCGGAGGGCCAAAAACATTCAGTACTTC
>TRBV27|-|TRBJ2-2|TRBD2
CASSWEASGNTGELFF
TGTGCCAGCAGTTGGGAGGCTAGCGGCAACACCGGGGAGCTGTTTTTT
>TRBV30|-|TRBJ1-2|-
CAWAEGVGYGYTF
TGTGCCTGGGCCGAGGGGGTCGGTTATGGCTACACCTTC
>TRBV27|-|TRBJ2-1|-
CASRLWVGGEQFF
TGTGCCAGCCGCCTATGGGTGGGGGGTGAGCAGTTCTTC
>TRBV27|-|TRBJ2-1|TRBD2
CASSPHLAGVHGEQFF
TGTGCCAGCAGTCCCCACCTAGCGGGAGTTCACGGTGAGCAGTTCTTC
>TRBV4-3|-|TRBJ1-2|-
CASSQDPPAGGATNYGYTF
TGCGCCAGCAGCCAAGACCCCCCGGCGGGTGGAGCTACTAACTATGGCTACACCTTC
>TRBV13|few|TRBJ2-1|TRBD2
CASSSPGLAGNNEQFF
TGTGCCAGCAGTTCCCCCGGACTAGCGGGAAACAATGAGCAGTTCTTC
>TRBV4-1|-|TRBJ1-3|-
CASSQDGANSGNTIYF
TGCGCCAGCAGCCAAGATGGGGCGAACTCTGGAAACACCATATATTTT
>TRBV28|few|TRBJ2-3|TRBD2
CASSFQRGTTDTQYF
TGTGCCAGCAGTTTTCAGCGGGGGACCACAGATACGCAGTATTTT
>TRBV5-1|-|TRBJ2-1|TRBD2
CASSPRTSGYNEQFF
TGCGCCAGCAGCCCACGGACTAGCGGTTACAATGAGCAGTTCTTC